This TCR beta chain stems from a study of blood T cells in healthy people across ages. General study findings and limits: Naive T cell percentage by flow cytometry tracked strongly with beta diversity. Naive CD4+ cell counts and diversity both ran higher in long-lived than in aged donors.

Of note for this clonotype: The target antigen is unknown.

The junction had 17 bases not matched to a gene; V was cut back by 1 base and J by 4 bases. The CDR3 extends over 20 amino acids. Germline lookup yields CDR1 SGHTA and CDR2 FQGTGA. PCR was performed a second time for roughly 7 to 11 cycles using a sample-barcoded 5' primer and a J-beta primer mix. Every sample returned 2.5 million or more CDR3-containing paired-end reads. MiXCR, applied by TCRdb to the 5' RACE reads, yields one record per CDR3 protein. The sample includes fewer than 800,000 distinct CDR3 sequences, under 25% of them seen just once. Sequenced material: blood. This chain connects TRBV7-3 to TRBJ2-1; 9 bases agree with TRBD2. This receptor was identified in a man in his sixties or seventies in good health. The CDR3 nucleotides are TGTGCCAGCAGCTTAAGGCCACTAGCGGGCAACCCAAAGATATACAATGAGCAGTTCTTC. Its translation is CASSLRPLAGNPKIYNEQFF. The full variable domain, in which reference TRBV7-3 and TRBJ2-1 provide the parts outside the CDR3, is GAGVSQTPSNKVTEKGKYVELRCDPISGHTALYWYRQSLGQGPEFLIYFQGTGAADDSGLPNDRFFAVRPEGSVSTLKIQRTERGDSAVYLCASSLRPLAGNPKIYNEQFFGPGTRLTVL.